The 22 T cell receptor beta chains reported below all come from one sample, sequenced in a study of cytomegalovirus exposure and HLA in healthy donors. In the PCR, 60 Vbeta and 13 Jbeta primers were used. TCRdb keeps only in-frame clones here, not all; method: immunoSEQ multiplex PCR. The data contain 150,000 to 200,000 clones, more than 75% of them singletons. The sequenced material came from PBMCs. Receptors were obtained from a male donor in good health and CMV-seropositive.

The rearrangement joins TRBV7-2 to TRBJ1-4; 8 nucleotides line up with TRBD1. The germline gives CDR1 SGHTA, CDR2 FQGNSA. The CDR3 length is 15 residues. Trimming removed 5 bases from V and 3 bases from J; junction bases left unmatched: 5. The CDR3 coding sequence is TGTGCCAGCAGCCCAGACAGGGGCCCTAATGAAAAACTGTTTTTT. It specifies CASSPDRGPNEKLFF. Variable domain in full (rest from reference TRBV7-2 and TRBJ1-4): GAGVSQSPSNKVTEKGKDVELRCDPISGHTALYWYRQSLGQGLEFLIYFQGNSAPDKSGLPSDRFSAERTGGSVSTLTIQRTQQEDSAVYLCASSPDRGPNEKLFFGSGTQLSVL.

CDR3 region: CAISPVPGGEQYF. The CDR3 DNA reads as TGTGCTATTTCCCCTGTGCCAGGGGGGGAGCAGTACTTC. This chain joins TRBV6-5 and TRBJ2-7; maybe TRBD1 (7 bases). The germline V gene has CDR1 MNHEY and CDR2 SVGAGI. The CDR3 covers 13 residues.

The CDR3 reads CASSVGRRGGYTF. CDR3 sequence (DNA): TGTGCCAGCAGCGTAGGCAGGCGGGGGGGCTACACCTTC. The rearrangement joins TRBV9 to TRBJ1-2; maybe TRBD1 (5 bases). The CDR3 sequence is 13 residues long. Trimming took off 0 bases at V and 8 bases at J, with 11 bases between the two ends. The V gene's germline CDR1 is SGDLS and CDR2 YYNGEE. The full variable domain, completed using reference TRBV9 and TRBJ1-2, is DSGVTQTPKHLITATGQRVTLRCSPRSGDLSVYWYQQSLDQGLQFLIQYYNGEERAKGNILERFSAQQFPDLHSELNLSSLELGDSALYFCASSVGRRGGYTFGSGTRLTVV.

The chain couples TRBV11-2 to TRBJ1-1; no clear D gene. The CDR3 spans 16 residues. Germline V lookup: CDR1 SGHAT, CDR2 FQNNGV. The germline V and J ends were trimmed by 5 bases and 0 bases, with 16 bases remaining between them. The CDR3 spells CASSPQRGWMNTEAFF. CDR3 in DNA: TGTGCCAGCAGCCCTCAACGCGGTTGGATGAACACTGAAGCTTTCTTT.

This clone has only a few counts. The rearrangement links TRBV7-3 to TRBJ2-1; 8 bases are shared with TRBD2. CDR1 is SGHTA and CDR2 is FQGTGA in the germline V gene. Unmatched junction bases numbered 19, after V lost 5 bases and J lost 7 bases. The CDR3 is 18 amino acids. This CDR3 reads CASSRFISLAGTGNEQFF. CDR3 coding DNA: TGTGCCAGCAGCCGCTTCATCTCCCTAGCGGGTACTGGGAATGAGCAGTTCTTC.

This clone has a single count. CDR3: CASSVAGQGFSYEQYF. DNA for the CDR3: TGTGCCAGCAGCGTAGCCGGACAGGGGTTCTCCTACGAGCAGTACTTC. This chain uses TRBV9 with TRBJ2-7, with 9 bases that match TRBD1. Germline CDR1 SGDLS, CDR2 YYNGEE. The CDR3 is 16 amino acids. Trimming cost V 0 bases and J 0 bases; bases outside gene matches: 4.

This sequence joins TRBV7-9 and TRBJ1-4; possibly TRBD1 for D (6 bases). V lost 4 bases to trimming and J lost 3 bases, with 12 bases between them. Germline V gives CDR1 SEHNR, CDR2 FQNEAQ (reference sequence). The CDR3 consists of 15 residues. Here the CDR3 DNA reads TGTGCCAGCAGCTCACAGGGTATCGCTAATGAAAAACTGTTTTTT. The encoded protein is CASSSQGIANEKLFF.

There are a few counts of this clone. The rearrangement uses TRBV5-1 and TRBJ2-1, with 10 bases aligning to TRBD2. V gave up 4 bases and J gave up 7 bases; unmatched junction bases: 8. Germline V lookup: CDR1 SGHRS, CDR2 YFSETQ. The CDR3 covers 15 residues. CDR3: CASSILAGVLNEQFF. The DNA of the CDR3 is TGCGCCAGCAGCATCCTAGCGGGAGTCTTGAATGAGCAGTTCTTC.

This clone has just a few counts. This sequence joins TRBV7-9 and TRBJ1-1; 7 bases line up with TRBD1. After removal of 6 bases from V and 0 bases from J, the junction contained 13 bases not matched to a gene. The germline V gene has CDR1 SEHNR and CDR2 FQNEAQ (reference sequence). CDR3 length equals 17 residues. For the CDR3, the DNA is TGTGCCAGCAGTCCATTAGGGGGCGTAGGAATGAACACTGAAGCTTTCTTT. This encodes CASSPLGGVGMNTEAFF.

This chain links TRBV5-4 with TRBJ1-2; D may be TRBD1 (5 bases). This CDR3 spans 14 amino acids. Germline-derived CDR1 and CDR2 are SGHNT and YYREEE (reference sequence). V dropped 3 bases and J dropped 4 bases, with 13 bases sitting between them. DNA of the CDR3: TGTGCCAGCAGCTCCCGGGGGGATCTCTATGGCTACACCTTC. Its protein is CASSSRGDLYGYTF.

The chain links TRBV5-6 to TRBJ2-7, with 10 bases that match TRBD1. The CDR3 has 15 residues. Losses at the gene ends were 4 bases for V and 5 bases for J; bases not matched to a gene: 9. CDR1 is SGHDT and CDR2 is YYEEEE in the germline V gene. CDR3 in DNA: TGTGCCAGCAGCCCCGGGACAGGGGTTTACCACGAGCAGTACTTC. Translation gives CASSPGTGVYHEQYF.

The gene calls are TRBV9 and TRBJ2-1; D is ambiguous. The CDR3 extends over 14 amino acids. Trimming removed 0 bases at V and 6 bases at J, with 10 bases between. Germline lookup yields CDR1 SGDLS and CDR2 YYNGEE. The CDR3 DNA follows: TGTGCCAGCAGCGTAGCGAGACACCCCAATGAGCAGTTCTTC. This codes for CASSVARHPNEQFF.

This chain uses TRBV5-5 with TRBJ2-7, with TRBD2 matching 7 bases. After removal of 0 bases from V and 3 bases from J, the junction contained 9 bases not matched to a gene. Germline lookup yields CDR1 SGHKS and CDR2 YYEKEE (reference sequence). CDR3 size: 16 residues. The CDR3 loop reads CASSLGAGTTIYEQYF. The CDR3 DNA sequence: TGTGCCAGCAGCTTGGGAGCGGGGACTACAATCTACGAGCAGTACTTC. The full variable domain, completed using reference TRBV5-5 and TRBJ2-7, is DAGVTQSPTHLIKTRGQQVTLRCSPISGHKSVSWYQQVLGQGPQFIFQYYEKEERGRGNFPDRFSARQFPNYSSELNVNALLLGDSALYLCASSLGAGTTIYEQYFGPGTRLTVT.

The sample holds a few counts of this clone. The chain recombines TRBV7-9 with TRBJ1-2; 8 positions agree with TRBD1. The CDR3 length is 16 residues. V was pared by 2 bases and J by 5 bases, with 10 bases of the junction left unmatched. The germline gives CDR1 SEHNR, CDR2 FQNEAQ (reference sequence). Here the CDR3 reads CASSLIPDRGGYGYTF. The CDR3 DNA is TGTGCCAGCAGCTTAATCCCCGACAGGGGCGGTTATGGCTACACCTTC.

The chain combines TRBV2 with TRBJ2-2, with TRBD1 identical over 10 bases. The V and J ends lost 4 bases and 6 bases, in that order; junction bases with no gene match: 2. CDR3 length equals 14 residues. CDR1 and CDR2 (germline): SNHLY, FYNNEI. The CDR3 here is CASSVGQGSGELFF. In DNA, the CDR3 is TGTGCCAGCAGTGTGGGACAGGGGTCCGGGGAGCTGTTTTTT.

The chain recombines TRBV7-6 with TRBJ1-5; D unclear. Germline-derived CDR1 and CDR2 are SGHVS and FNYEAQ. The CDR3 contains 15 residues. V was cut by 1 base and J by 5 bases, with 12 bases left in between. Written as DNA, the CDR3 is TGTGCCAGCAGCTTAGTCGCGGAAAGTCATCAGCCCCAGCATTTT. This codes for CASSLVAESHQPQHF.

The rearrangement joins TRBV5-4 to TRBJ2-7; TRBD2 is a possible D gene (5 bases). The germline V and J ends were trimmed by 5 bases and 1 base, with 16 bases remaining between them. This CDR3 comprises 15 residues. Germline CDR1 is SGHNT and CDR2 is YYREEE (reference sequence). CDR3 residues: CASSQRTLVSYEQYF. CDR3 DNA sequence: TGTGCCAGCAGTCAGAGGACTCTTGTTTCCTACGAGCAGTACTTC.

The chain couples TRBV7-2 to TRBJ2-3; TRBD1 matches at 11 bases. V lost 5 bases, J lost 6 bases, and 1 base stayed unmatched. The CDR3 consists of 13 residues. Looked up from germline, CDR1 is SGHTA and CDR2 is FQGNSA. The CDR3 coding sequence is TGTGCCAGCAGCGGGGACAGGGGGGATACGCAGTATTTT. It specifies CASSGDRGDTQYF.

This clone showed up just once. The chain couples TRBV19 to TRBJ2-7, with a possible D match to TRBD1 (6 bases). V dropped 4 bases and J dropped 4 bases, with 14 bases sitting between them. This CDR3 spans 14 amino acids. Per the germline V gene, CDR1 is LNHDA and CDR2 is SQIVND (reference sequence). In DNA form, the CDR3 reads TGTGCCAGTAGTAATCTGGGGGCCGGGTACGAGCAGTACTTC. It is translated as CASSNLGAGYEQYF.

This clone was detected a few times. The V and J genes are TRBV4-2 and TRBJ1-1; D remains ambiguous. CDR1 is LGHNA and CDR2 is YNFKEQ in the germline V gene. Trimming shortened V by 0 bases and J by 3 bases, and 17 bases separated the two germline ends. The CDR3 is 17 residues long. The CDR3 here is CASSQDNPALRYTEAFF. CDR3 sequence (DNA): TGTGCCAGCAGCCAAGATAATCCGGCACTACGTTACACTGAAGCTTTCTTT.

This clone was seen only once. The V gene is TRBV5-1, the J gene TRBJ2-7; 8 bases match TRBD1. Germline CDR1 SGHRS, CDR2 YFSETQ. The junction had 14 bases not matched to a gene; V was cut back by 5 bases and J by 4 bases. This CDR3 contains 16 residues. CDR3 loop: CASRYGQGGSSYEQYF. The CDR3 DNA is TGCGCCAGCAGGTATGGACAGGGTGGTTCATCATACGAGCAGTACTTC.

This clone was seen a few times. The chain combines TRBV15 with TRBJ2-1; 8 nucleotides agree with TRBD2. The V gene's germline CDR1 is LNHNV and CDR2 YYDKDF (reference sequence). The CDR3 length is 16 residues. J lost 5 bases, V lost 0 bases, and 6 bases had no gene match. CDR3 sequence: CATSREMAGGDNEQFF. The CDR3 DNA is TGTGCCACCAGCAGAGAAATGGCGGGAGGTGACAATGAGCAGTTCTTC.